The 20 T cell receptor beta chains below were found in one sample sequenced in a study of T cell repertoires in aging, cancer and after chemotherapy. Amplification of TCR beta used genomic DNA extracted from peripheral blood. Multiplex touch-down PCR with TRB-A/B primers amplified rearranged V-D-J TRB sequences. A single record per CDR3 protein comes from TCRdb applying MiXCR to the multiplex PCR reads. In the table there are 1,200 or so distinct CDR3 sequences, 20% to 25% of which are singletons. The sequenced material came from blood. These receptors were obtained from a human donor with a blood cancer.

The chain links TRBV11-3 to TRBJ1-6, with 8 bases fitting TRBD1. The CDR3 contains 13 residues. CDR1 and CDR2 (germline): SGHNT, YENEEA. V was pared by 4 bases and J by 9 bases, with 2 bases of the junction left unmatched. CDR3 amino acids: CASSYDRGSPLHF. The CDR3 DNA reads as TGTGCCAGCAGCTATGACAGGGGTTCACCCCTCCACTTT.

Sample share makes this clonotype large (0.1 to 1%). The rearrangement links TRBV6-1 to TRBJ2-3, with D perhaps matching TRBD1 or TRBD2 (5 bases each). Per the germline V gene, CDR1 is MNHNS and CDR2 is SASEGT. This CDR3 contains 15 residues. The V end lost 5 bases, the J end lost 5 bases, and 17 bases lay between the germline ends. CDR3 in DNA: TGTGCCAGCAGTTCCCAGGGACCAGGCCTAGATACGCAGTATTTT. Residues: CASSSQGPGLDTQYF.

This clonotype showed up just a few times. The chain carries TRBV11-2 and TRBJ2-2; D gene ambiguous. V shed 1 base and J shed 6 bases, with 6 bases lying between them. Looked up from germline, CDR1 is SGHAT and CDR2 is FQNNGV. The CDR3 is made up of 13 amino acids. This CDR3 reads CASSLAGPGELFF. The CDR3 nucleotides read TGTGCCAGCAGCTTAGCTGGCCCCGGGGAGCTGTTTTTT.

This clonotype is deemed medium-sized. The V gene is TRBV27, the J gene TRBJ1-1, with D uncertain. The V gene's germline CDR1 is MNHEY and CDR2 SMNVEV (reference sequence). This CDR3 is 14 amino acids long. V was pared by 8 bases and J by 1 base, with 14 bases between. For the CDR3, the DNA is TGTGCCAGCGCAAGTCCCGGTTCGAACACTGAAGCTTTCTTT. It yields the protein CASASPGSNTEAFF.

In its sample, this clonotype is large (0.1 to 1%). CDR3 coding DNA: TGTGCCTGGAGTGCGGGAAACACCATATATTTT. Its translation is CAWSAGNTIYF. The chain combines TRBV30 with TRBJ1-3, with D unclear. The CDR3 is 11 amino acids. The V end lost 1 base, the J end lost 4 bases, and 2 bases lay between the germline ends. CDR1 GTSNPN and CDR2 SVGIG come from the germline V gene (reference sequence).

This clonotype was seen more than once but under ten times. J is TRBJ2-3 and V is TRBV5-1, with D perhaps assigned TRBD1 or TRBD2 (6 bases each). The germline gives CDR1 SGHRS, CDR2 YFSETQ. Trimming took off 4 bases at V and 2 bases at J, with 11 bases between the two ends. The CDR3 length is 14 residues. CDR3 nucleotide sequence: TGCGCCAGCAGCGGGGGGCCGATCACAGATACGCAGTATTTT. It specifies CASSGGPITDTQYF.

As to this clonotype: A single base separates this from a much larger clone, so it may be a read error. The chain is built from TRBV19 and TRBJ2-7, with 7 bases identical to TRBD1. Trimming removed 6 bases from V and 5 bases from J; junction bases left unmatched: 16. Germline CDR1 is LNHDA and CDR2 is SQIVND (reference sequence). CDR3 length: 16 amino acids. As DNA, the CDR3 is TGTGCCAGTAGACCGGACTTCGGGACAGTTACTCACGAGCAGTACTTC. It yields the protein CASRPDFGTVTHEQYF.

This clonotype is medium-sized (0.01 to 0.1%) in the sample. The V gene is TRBV18, the J gene TRBJ1-2; the D gene is possibly TRBD1 (5 bases). CDR3 length equals 13 residues. V was clipped by 8 bases and J by 0 bases, with 10 bases between them. Per germline, CDR1 KGHSH and CDR2 LQKENI. This chain's CDR3 is CASKQDTNYGYTF. The CDR3 nucleotides are TGTGCCAGCAAACAGGATACTAACTATGGCTACACCTTC.

This clonotype occurred a few times. The rearrangement links TRBV10-1 to TRBJ1-2; D unclear. Germline CDR1 WNHNN, CDR2 SYGVQD (reference sequence). The CDR3 is 12 residues long. The V and J ends lost 7 bases and 8 bases respectively, with 14 bases between them. CDR3 DNA: TGCGCCAGCATTGGACCGAGTGAGGGCTACACCTTC. It encodes CASIGPSEGYTF.

This clonotype is judged medium-sized (0.01 to 0.1%). The gene calls are TRBV19 and TRBJ1-5; TRBD1 matches 9 bases. CDR3 size: 15 residues. CDR1 and CDR2 from the germline V gene are LNHDA and SQIVND (reference sequence). J gave up 6 bases and V 4 bases, and 7 bases lay outside the gene matches. The CDR3 DNA is TGTGCCAGTAGTAGATTCGGGACAGGGACTCAGCCCCAGCATTTT. As protein: CASSRFGTGTQPQHF.

By share, this clonotype counts as medium-sized (0.01 to 0.1%). The gene calls are TRBV20-1 and TRBJ2-3; D is undetermined. The ends were cut back, 6 bases at V and 1 base at J, with 8 bases in the middle. CDR1 is DFQATT, CDR2 SNEGSKA, per germline (reference sequence). The CDR3 has 12 residues. CDR3 region: CSALKRTDTQYF. The CDR3 coding sequence is TGCAGTGCCCTCAAACGCACAGATACGCAGTATTTT.

Worth noting for this clonotype: Being one base from a much bigger clone, this may be a read error. This chain uses TRBV10-3 with TRBJ2-7; 9 bases line up with TRBD1. Per germline, CDR1 ENHRY and CDR2 SYGVKD. The CDR3 sequence is 13 residues long. The V gene end was trimmed by 6 bases and the J gene end by 8 bases; junction bases not matched to a gene: 8. The CDR3 region has the DNA TGTGCCATCAGCGGGACAGGGAGGTACAAGCAGTACTTC. This translates into CAISGTGRYKQYF.

This clonotype is labeled as medium-sized. This chain's CDR3 is CASSQDRGYGYTF. DNA for the CDR3: TGTGCCAGCAGCCAAGACAGGGGCTATGGCTACACCTTC. The chain has TRBV13 and TRBJ1-2, with 8 bases lining up with TRBD1. Unmatched junction bases numbered 3, after V lost 5 bases and J lost 4 bases. The CDR3 extends over 13 amino acids. Per the germline V gene, CDR1 is PRHDT and CDR2 is FYEKMQ (reference sequence).

V and J are TRBV7-9 and TRBJ2-2, with D unresolved. The V end was cut by 0 bases, the J end by 5 bases, with 7 bases between. Germline V CDR1 and CDR2: SEHNR, FQNEAQ (reference sequence). The CDR3 has 14 residues. CDR3 loop: CASSLASLTGELFF. The CDR3 DNA sequence: TGTGCCAGCAGCTTAGCAAGTCTAACCGGGGAGCTGTTTTTT.

V usage is TRBV20-1 and J usage is TRBJ1-5; TRBD1 is a possible D gene (5 bases). Germline-derived CDR1 and CDR2 are DFQATT and SNEGSKA (reference sequence). V shed 7 bases and J shed 4 bases, with 14 bases lying between them. CDR3 size: 13 residues. The CDR3: CSVGARENQPQHF. DNA of the CDR3: TGCAGTGTTGGGGCCCGAGAAAATCAGCCCCAGCATTTT.

This clonotype is medium-sized by share. The V gene is TRBV5-6, the J gene TRBJ2-7; D is unclear. V lost 0 bases, J lost 4 bases, and 8 bases lay in between. CDR3 length: 13 residues. The germline CDR1 and CDR2 sequences are SGHDT and YYEEEE. CDR3 DNA: TGTGCCAGCAGCTTGGCCTCGGGTTACGAGCAGTACTTC. It encodes CASSLASGYEQYF.

Relative to its sample, this clonotype is medium-sized (0.01 to 0.1%). The chain joins TRBV27 to TRBJ1-5, with unresolved D. The V and J ends lost 4 bases and 2 bases respectively, with 6 bases between them. This CDR3 has 13 residues. Germline lookup yields CDR1 MNHEY and CDR2 SMNVEV (reference sequence). The chain's CDR3 is CASSWDGNQPQHF. The CDR3 DNA is TGTGCCAGCAGTTGGGATGGCAATCAGCCCCAGCATTTT.

This clonotype is large in the sample. V usage is TRBV6-1 and J usage is TRBJ2-5, with 9 bases matching TRBD1. The CDR3 sequence is 14 residues long. In germline, CDR1 is MNHNS, CDR2 SASEGT. The V and J ends lost 6 bases and 6 bases, in that order; junction bases with no gene match: 8. DNA for the CDR3: TGTGCCAGCAGCCGGGACAGGGTTCATCAGACCCAGTACTTC. It specifies CASSRDRVHQTQYF.

Judged by abundance, this clonotype is large. V gene TRBV6-1 combines with J gene TRBJ2-3; the D is unclear. The CDR3 extends over 13 amino acids. The germline V gene has CDR1 MNHNS and CDR2 SASEGT. V was cut by 1 base and J by 6 bases, with 8 bases left in between. DNA for the CDR3: TGTGCCAGCAGTGAAGGGAGCGTGGATACGCAGTATTTT. It yields the protein CASSEGSVDTQYF.

This clonotype is deemed medium-sized. The V and J genes are TRBV18 and TRBJ1-3; TRBD1 is a possible D gene (6 bases). CDR3 length: 15 residues. Germline assignment: CDR1 KGHSH and CDR2 LQKENI. V was trimmed by 1 base and J by 2 bases, leaving 9 bases between them. CDR3 DNA: TGTGCCAGCTCACCACAGGGGGACGCTGGAAACACCATATATTTT. As protein: CASSPQGDAGNTIYF. Combining the CDR3 with reference TRBV18 and TRBJ1-3 gives the whole variable domain NAGVMQNPRHLVRRRGQEARLRCSPMKGHSHVYWYRQLPEEGLKFMVYLQKENIIDESGMPKERFSAEFPKEGPSILRIQQVVRGDSAAYFCASSPQGDAGNTIYFGEGSWLTVV.